This entry lists 22 T cell receptor beta chains sequenced from one sample in a study of blood T cell repertoires in COVID-19. Data came from immunoSEQ multiplex PCR; TCRdb stores just in-frame clones and leaves some out. The table includes roughly 34,000 clones, about 80% detected once. The sample consisted of peripheral blood. The origin of the receptors is a woman aged 70 to 79 with acute or convalescent COVID-19.

The chain recombines TRBV6-5 with TRBJ1-1; D possibly corresponds to TRBD1 (6 bases). The CDR3 has 15 amino acids. The germline V gene has CDR1 MNHEY and CDR2 SVGAGI. V was clipped by 7 bases and J by 2 bases, with 17 bases between them. The CDR3 DNA sequence: TGTGCCAGCACGTGGGGCCCAGGGGAAAACACTGAAGCTTTCTTT. Translating gives CASTWGPGENTEAFF.

The chain carries TRBV19 and TRBJ1-6; TRBD1 matches 12 bases. CDR1 is LNHDA, CDR2 SQIVND, per germline (reference sequence). With 4 bases clipped from V and 7 bases from J, the junction kept 8 bases outside the gene matches. The CDR3 loop spans 17 amino acids. CDR3 in DNA: TGTGCCAGTAGTACACCGGGACAGGGGGCGCGGAATTCACCCCTCCACTTT. The encoded protein is CASSTPGQGARNSPLHF.

This chain joins TRBV11-1 and TRBJ2-7; D perhaps matches TRBD1 (6 bases). V lost 5 bases and J lost 6, with 20 bases in between. Germline loops: CDR1 SGHAT, CDR2 FQDESV (reference sequence). This CDR3 has 15 residues. CDR3 nucleotides: TGTGCCAGCAGCCCAGCAAGCGCAGGGGCCAGCGAGCAGTACTTC. It yields the protein CASSPASAGASEQYF.

The chain joins TRBV10-2 to TRBJ2-5; 7 positions agree with TRBD2. The CDR3 runs 16 residues. Unmatched junction bases numbered 9, after V lost 0 bases and J lost 5 bases. From germline, CDR1 is WSHSY and CDR2 SAAADI. Written as DNA, the CDR3 is TGCGCCAGCAGTGAGTCTAGAGCGGGGAGGCAGGAGACCCAGTACTTC. It yields the protein CASSESRAGRQETQYF.

The chain is built from TRBV9 and TRBJ2-6, with 7 nucleotides matching TRBD2. This CDR3 comprises 16 residues. CDR1 and CDR2 from the germline V gene are SGDLS and YYNGEE. The junction had 3 bases not matched to a gene; V was cut back by 0 bases and J by 3 bases. The CDR3 DNA is TGTGCCAGCAGCGTAGAGCGGGGATATGGGGCCAACGTCCTGACTTTC. Protein product: CASSVERGYGANVLTF.

The chain couples TRBV14 to TRBJ1-6; 10 nucleotides match TRBD1. This CDR3 has 15 amino acids. Germline lookup yields CDR1 SGHDN and CDR2 FVKESK. The ends lost 4 bases at V and 9 bases at J; junction bases unmatched: 6. For the CDR3, the DNA is TGTGCCAGCAGCCGCGCCGGGACAGGGGCTTCACCCCTCCACTTT. Its translation is CASSRAGTGASPLHF. Complete variable domain (other parts from reference TRBV14 and TRBJ1-6): EAGVTQFPSHSVIEKGQTVTLRCDPISGHDNLYWYRRVMGKEIKFLLHFVKESKQDESGMPNNRFLAERTGGTYSTLKVQPAELEDSGVYFCASSRAGTGASPLHFGNGTRLTVT.

This chain connects TRBV27 to TRBJ1-2; D remains unclear. The germline V and J ends were trimmed by 6 bases and 3 bases, with 17 bases remaining between them. The V gene's germline CDR1 is MNHEY and CDR2 SMNVEV (reference sequence). CDR3 length: 15 amino acids. The CDR3: CASRYTADTYYGYTF. CDR3 DNA sequence: TGTGCCAGCAGATATACAGCCGACACCTACTATGGCTACACCTTC.

This clone has a handful of counts. The rearrangement links TRBV6-1 to TRBJ2-7; 11 bases are a match to TRBD2. Germline values: CDR1 MNHNS, CDR2 SASEGT. After removal of 1 base from V and 5 bases from J, the junction contained 4 bases not matched to a gene. The CDR3 runs to 15 residues. The CDR3 sequence is CASSEGLAGSHEQYF. In DNA form, the CDR3 reads TGTGCCAGCAGTGAAGGACTAGCGGGAAGCCACGAGCAGTACTTC.

The J gene is TRBJ2-7, the V gene TRBV19; 9 bases agree with TRBD2. CDR3 length: 15 amino acids. V trimming: 5 bases; J trimming: 5 bases; junction bases outside the gene matches: 10. CDR1 is LNHDA, CDR2 SQIVND, per germline (reference sequence). CDR3 nucleotide sequence: TGTGCCAGTAGTCCGGCGGCGGGAGGGCCCGACGAGCAGTACTTC. This translates into CASSPAAGGPDEQYF.

The chain employs TRBV6-5 and TRBJ1-2; 7 bases map to TRBD1. The CDR3 has 13 residues. Germline CDR1 MNHEY, CDR2 SVGAGI. The ends lost 4 bases at V and 8 bases at J; junction bases unmatched: 7. This CDR3 is CASSSLQGNGYTF. The CDR3 nucleotides read TGTGCCAGCAGTTCCTTACAGGGGAACGGCTACACCTTC.

V is TRBV7-2 and J is TRBJ2-3; 7 bases are a match to TRBD2. V lost 3 bases and J lost 4; bases outside the gene matches: 10. The germline V gene encodes CDR1 SGHTA and CDR2 FQGNSA. The CDR3 is 16 residues long. The CDR3 region is CASSFLPAGVADTQYF. The DNA of the CDR3 is TGTGCCAGCAGCTTCTTACCCGCGGGAGTCGCAGATACGCAGTATTTT.

The CDR3 DNA reads TGCACCAGCAGCCAAACTAGCGGGGGGGCTCTTCATGAGCAGTTCTTC. Translation: CTSSQTSGGALHEQFF. The chain recombines TRBV1 with TRBJ2-1; no DNA check was done on the table's D call, TRBD2. TRBV1 is designated a pseudogene. This CDR3 spans 16 amino acids.

The V call is TRBV7-9, the J call TRBJ1-1; TRBD1 matches at 10 bases. Trimming cost V 1 base and J 11 bases; bases outside gene matches: 10. This CDR3 contains 15 residues. The germline V gene encodes CDR1 SEHNR and CDR2 FQNEAQ (reference sequence). The CDR3 spells CASSLVGAGTGVAFF. As DNA, the CDR3 is TGTGCCAGCAGCTTAGTTGGGGCCGGGACAGGGGTTGCTTTCTTT.

The chain has TRBV5-5 and TRBJ1-4, with 8 bases lining up with TRBD1. From germline, CDR1 is SGHKS and CDR2 YYEKEE (reference sequence). Losses at the gene ends were 5 bases for V and 8 bases for J; bases not matched to a gene: 8. This CDR3 comprises 14 residues. The CDR3 here is CASRTDRVNEKLFF. CDR3 sequence (DNA): TGTGCCAGCAGAACGGACAGGGTGAACGAAAAACTGTTTTTT.

The CDR3: CASSEARGMKNIQYF. For the CDR3, the DNA is TGTGCCAGCAGTGAAGCGCGGGGAATGAAAAACATTCAGTACTTC. The chain is built from TRBV2 and TRBJ2-4; a possible D gene is TRBD2 (6 bases). CDR1 and CDR2 from the germline V gene are SNHLY and FYNNEI. The CDR3 is 15 residues long. V was trimmed by 0 bases and J by 4 bases, leaving 10 bases between them.

V and J are TRBV7-2 and TRBJ2-1; D gene uncertain. CDR1 is SGHTA, CDR2 FQGNSA, per germline. The V gene lost 0 bases and the J gene lost 3 bases, with 3 bases spanning the gap. The CDR3 is 13 amino acids. The CDR3 coding sequence is TGTGCCAGCAGCTTAGCGCGCTACAATGAGCAGTTCTTC. It encodes CASSLARYNEQFF.

This clone has just a few counts. The chain combines TRBV3-1 (or the pseudogene TRBV3-2) with TRBJ2-1; 8 positions agree with TRBD2. Trimming at V came to 4 bases and at J to 8 bases, leaving 7 bases not matched to a gene. The CDR3 runs 14 residues. Germline V CDR1 and CDR2: LGHDT, YNNKEL (reference sequence). CDR3 nucleotides: TGTGCCAGCAGCCGCCGGAGCGGGGGTGATGAGCAGTTCTTC. Encoded protein: CASSRRSGGDEQFF.

This rearrangement joins TRBV15 to TRBJ2-5; maybe TRBD1 (5 bases). Germline assignment: CDR1 LNHNV and CDR2 YYDKDF (reference sequence). This CDR3 is 17 amino acids long. Trimming stripped 0 bases from V and 3 bases from J, with 17 bases between. The CDR3 coding sequence is TGTGCCACCAGCAGAGATAAGGGGTGGCTCGACAAAGAGACCCAGTACTTC. Translated: CATSRDKGWLDKETQYF.

This chain joins TRBV11-2 and TRBJ2-7; D may be TRBD1 (5 bases). With 0 bases removed from V and 9 bases from J, the gap between germline ends came to 15 bases. The germline CDR1 and CDR2 sequences are SGHAT and FQNNGV. This CDR3 comprises 14 residues. The CDR3 DNA reads TGTGCCAGCAGCTTAGATCGTTGGGGCTCAGGGCAGTACTTC. Its translation is CASSLDRWGSGQYF.

J is TRBJ2-1 and V is TRBV10-1, with 7 bases identical to TRBD2. With 4 bases clipped from V and 2 bases from J, the junction kept 5 bases outside the gene matches. The CDR3 loop spans 15 amino acids. The germline V gene has CDR1 WNHNN and CDR2 SYGVQD (reference sequence). The CDR3 bases are TGCGCCAGCAGTGCTGCGGGAGCCACCTACAATGAGCAGTTCTTC. This sequence encodes CASSAAGATYNEQFF.

This CDR3 reads CASSSPGATGELFF. The DNA for the CDR3 is TGTGCCAGCAGTTCCCCTGGGGCCACCGGGGAGCTGTTTTTT. The rearrangement links TRBV6-5 to TRBJ2-2; possible D gene TRBD1, 5 bases. V lost 4 bases, J lost 4 bases, and 10 bases lay in between. This CDR3 has 14 amino acids. Germline lookup yields CDR1 MNHEY and CDR2 SVGAGI.

This chain connects TRBV5-6 to TRBJ2-3; D perhaps matches TRBD2 (7 bases). Trimming stripped 4 bases from V and 6 bases from J, with 18 bases between. CDR3 size: 15 residues. Germline CDR1 SGHDT, CDR2 YYEEEE. The CDR3 sequence: CASSLTRGAGDTQYF. CDR3 coding DNA: TGTGCCAGCAGCCTCACCCGGGGGGCTGGGGATACGCAGTATTTT.